This T cell receptor beta chain was sequenced during a study of blood T cell repertoires in COVID-19. Some clones are missing from TCRdb's copy, which holds only in-frame ones; the method was immunoSEQ multiplex PCR. The sample holds fewer than 150,000 clones, about 85% seen once. The junction had 16 bases not matched to a gene; V was cut back by 2 bases and J by 6 bases. From germline, CDR1 is MDHEN and CDR2 SYDVKM. The CDR3 totals 18 residues. V usage is TRBV28 and J usage is TRBJ1-5; 7 bases match TRBD1. The TCR comes from a human donor in a cohort sampled during active COVID-19. Sequencing used peripheral blood. The CDR3 DNA sequence: TGTGCCAGCAGTTTAAGGTTAGTCGGACAGGCTGGGAGTCAGCCCCAGCATTTT. It yields the protein CASSLRLVGQAGSQPQHF. The full variable domain, its missing parts supplied by reference TRBV28 and TRBJ1-5, is DVKVTQSSRYLVKRTGEKVFLECVQDMDHENMFWYRQDPGLGLRLIYFSYDVKMKEKGDIPEGYSVSREKKERFSLILESASTNQTSMYLCASSLRLVGQAGSQPQHFGDGTRLSIL.